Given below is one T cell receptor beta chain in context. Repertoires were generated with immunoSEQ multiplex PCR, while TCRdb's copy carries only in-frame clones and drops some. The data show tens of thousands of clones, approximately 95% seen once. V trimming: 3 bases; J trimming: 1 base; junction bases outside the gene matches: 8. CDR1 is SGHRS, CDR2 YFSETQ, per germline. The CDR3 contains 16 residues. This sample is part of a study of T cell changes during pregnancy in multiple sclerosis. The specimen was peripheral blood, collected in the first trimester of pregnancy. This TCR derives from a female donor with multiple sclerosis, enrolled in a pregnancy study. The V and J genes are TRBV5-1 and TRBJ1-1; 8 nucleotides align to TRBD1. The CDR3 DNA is TGCGCCAGCAGCTCGGGGACAGGCAGGAGGAACACTGAAGCTTTCTTT. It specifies CASSSGTGRRNTEAFF.